In its sample, the clone carrying this T cell receptor (beta chain) was seen once. Sequencing was performed with immunoSEQ multiplex PCR; in TCRdb, only in-frame clones are kept and a portion is missing. Of 300,000 or so clones listed, under 90% are singletons. This entry belongs to a study of blood T cell repertoires in COVID-19. CDR3 size: 14 residues. Germline lookup yields CDR1 SQVTM and CDR2 ANQGSEA. V was cut by 0 bases and J by 9 bases, with 14 bases left in between. The source of this sequence is a woman under 30 who had recovered from COVID-19. The source material was PBMCs or T cells enriched from blood (not recorded which). The V gene is TRBV29-1, the J gene TRBJ2-2; tentative D call: TRBD1 (6 bases). The CDR3 sequence is CSVEEASRGRELFF. CDR3 DNA sequence: TGCAGCGTTGAAGAGGCATCTAGGGGGAGGGAGCTGTTTTTT.